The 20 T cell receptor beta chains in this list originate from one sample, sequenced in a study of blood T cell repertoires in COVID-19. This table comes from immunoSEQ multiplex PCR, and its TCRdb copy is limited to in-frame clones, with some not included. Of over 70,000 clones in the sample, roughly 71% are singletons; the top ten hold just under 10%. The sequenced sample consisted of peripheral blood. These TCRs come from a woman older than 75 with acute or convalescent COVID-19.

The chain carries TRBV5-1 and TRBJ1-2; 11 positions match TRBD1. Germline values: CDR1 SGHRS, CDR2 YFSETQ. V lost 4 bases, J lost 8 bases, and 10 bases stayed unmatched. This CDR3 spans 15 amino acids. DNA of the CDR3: TGCGCCAGCAGCCCCAGGACAGGGGGCTCTGGGGGCTACACCTTC. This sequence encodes CASSPRTGGSGGYTF.

The chain's CDR3 is CASSPGQANQPQHF. The CDR3 DNA reads as TGTGCCAGTAGTCCAGGACAGGCTAATCAGCCCCAGCATTTT. The V call is TRBV19, the J call TRBJ1-5; 7 bases match TRBD1. This CDR3 has 14 amino acids. J was trimmed by 4 bases and V by 5 bases; bases with no gene match: 5. The V gene's germline CDR1 is LNHDA and CDR2 SQIVND (reference sequence).

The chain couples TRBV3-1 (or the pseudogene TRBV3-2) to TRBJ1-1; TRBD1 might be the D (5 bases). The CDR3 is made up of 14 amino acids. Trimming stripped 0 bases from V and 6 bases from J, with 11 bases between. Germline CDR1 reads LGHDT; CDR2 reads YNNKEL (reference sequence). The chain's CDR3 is CASSQDRAGPEAFF. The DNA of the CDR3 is TGTGCCAGCAGCCAAGATAGGGCGGGACCTGAAGCTTTCTTT.

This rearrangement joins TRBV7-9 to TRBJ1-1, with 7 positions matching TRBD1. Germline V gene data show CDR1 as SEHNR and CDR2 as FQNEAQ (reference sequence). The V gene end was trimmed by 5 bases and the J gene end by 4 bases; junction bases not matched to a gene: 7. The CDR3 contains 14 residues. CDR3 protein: CASSRTGAGTEAFF. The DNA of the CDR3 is TGTGCCAGCAGCCGTACAGGGGCTGGCACTGAAGCTTTCTTT.

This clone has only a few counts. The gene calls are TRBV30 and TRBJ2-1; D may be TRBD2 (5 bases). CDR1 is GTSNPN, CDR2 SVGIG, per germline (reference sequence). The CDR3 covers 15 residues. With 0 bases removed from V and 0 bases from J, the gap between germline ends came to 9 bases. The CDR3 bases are TGTGCCTGGAGTGTTGGGAGCAGCTCCTACAATGAGCAGTTCTTC. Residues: CAWSVGSSSYNEQFF.

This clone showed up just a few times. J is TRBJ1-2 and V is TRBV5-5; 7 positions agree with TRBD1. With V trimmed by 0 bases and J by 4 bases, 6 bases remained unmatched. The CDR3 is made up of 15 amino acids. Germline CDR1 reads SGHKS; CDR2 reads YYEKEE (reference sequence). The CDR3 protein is CASSLAVTGTYGYTF. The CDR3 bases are TGTGCCAGCAGCTTGGCCGTGACAGGGACCTATGGCTACACCTTC.

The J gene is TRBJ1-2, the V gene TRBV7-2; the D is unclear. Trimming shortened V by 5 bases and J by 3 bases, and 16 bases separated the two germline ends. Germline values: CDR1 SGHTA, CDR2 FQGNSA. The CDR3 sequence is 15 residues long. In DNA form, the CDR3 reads TGTGCCAGCAGCCCCGCCGGCGAGGGCGACTATGGCTACACCTTC. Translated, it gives CASSPAGEGDYGYTF. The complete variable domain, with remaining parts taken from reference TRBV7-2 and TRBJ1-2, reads GAGVSQSPSNKVTEKGKDVELRCDPISGHTALYWYRQSLGQGLEFLIYFQGNSAPDKSGLPSDRFSAERTGGSVSTLTIQRTQQEDSAVYLCASSPAGEGDYGYTFGSGTRLTVV.

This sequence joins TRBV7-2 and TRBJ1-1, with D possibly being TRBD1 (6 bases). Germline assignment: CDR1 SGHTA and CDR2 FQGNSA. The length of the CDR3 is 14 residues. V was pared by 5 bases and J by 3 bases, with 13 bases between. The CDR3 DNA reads TGTGCCAGCAGCGCCCGACAGGCTCACACTGAAGCTTTCTTT. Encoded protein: CASSARQAHTEAFF.

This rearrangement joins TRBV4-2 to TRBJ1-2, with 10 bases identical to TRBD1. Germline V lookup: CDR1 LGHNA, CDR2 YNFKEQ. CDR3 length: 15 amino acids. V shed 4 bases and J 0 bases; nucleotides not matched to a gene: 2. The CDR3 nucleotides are TGTGCCAGCAGCCCAGGGACAGGGGCTAACTATGGCTACACCTTC. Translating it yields CASSPGTGANYGYTF.

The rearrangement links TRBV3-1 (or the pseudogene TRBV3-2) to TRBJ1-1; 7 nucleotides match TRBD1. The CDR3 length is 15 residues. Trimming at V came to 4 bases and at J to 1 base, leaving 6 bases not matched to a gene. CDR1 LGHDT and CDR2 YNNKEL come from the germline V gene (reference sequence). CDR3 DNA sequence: TGTGCCAGCAGCCTCCACGCAGGGGGGAACACTGAAGCTTTCTTT. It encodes CASSLHAGGNTEAFF.

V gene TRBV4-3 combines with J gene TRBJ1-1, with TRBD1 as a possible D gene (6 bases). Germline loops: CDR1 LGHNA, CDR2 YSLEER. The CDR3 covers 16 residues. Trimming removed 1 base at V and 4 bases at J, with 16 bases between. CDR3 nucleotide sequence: TGCGCCAGCAGCCAAGGGGTCAATACAGGGTCCACTGAAGCTTTCTTT. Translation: CASSQGVNTGSTEAFF.

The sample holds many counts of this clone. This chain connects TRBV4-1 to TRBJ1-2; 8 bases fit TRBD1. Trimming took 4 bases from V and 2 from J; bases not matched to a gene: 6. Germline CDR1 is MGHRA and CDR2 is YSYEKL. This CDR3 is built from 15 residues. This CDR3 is CASSLRGDRNYGYTF. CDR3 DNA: TGCGCCAGCAGCCTCCGCGGGGACAGGAACTATGGCTACACCTTC.

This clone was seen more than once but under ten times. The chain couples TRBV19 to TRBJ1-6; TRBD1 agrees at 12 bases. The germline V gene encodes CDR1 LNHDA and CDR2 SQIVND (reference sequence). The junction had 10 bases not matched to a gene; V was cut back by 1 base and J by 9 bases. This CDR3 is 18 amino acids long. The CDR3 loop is CASSIGPGQGATSSPLHF. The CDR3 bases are TGTGCCAGTAGTATAGGACCGGGACAGGGGGCTACATCTTCACCCCTCCACTTT.

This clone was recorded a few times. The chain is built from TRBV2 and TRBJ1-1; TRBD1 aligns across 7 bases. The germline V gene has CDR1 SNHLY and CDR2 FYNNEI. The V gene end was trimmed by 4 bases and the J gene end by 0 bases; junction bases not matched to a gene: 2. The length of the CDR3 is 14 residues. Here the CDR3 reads CASSADRVNTEAFF. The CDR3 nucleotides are TGTGCCAGCAGTGCCGACAGGGTGAACACTGAAGCTTTCTTT.

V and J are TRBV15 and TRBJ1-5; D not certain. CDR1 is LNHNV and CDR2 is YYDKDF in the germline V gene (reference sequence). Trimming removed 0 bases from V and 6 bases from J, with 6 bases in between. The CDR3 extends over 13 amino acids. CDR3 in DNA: TGTGCCACCAGCAGAGATATCTCTCAGCCCCAGCATTTT. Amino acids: CATSRDISQPQHF.

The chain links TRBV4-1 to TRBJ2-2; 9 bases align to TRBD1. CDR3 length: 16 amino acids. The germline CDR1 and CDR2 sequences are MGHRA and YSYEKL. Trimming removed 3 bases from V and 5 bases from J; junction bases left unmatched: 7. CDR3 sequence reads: CASSHPDRGRTGELFF. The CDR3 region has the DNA TGCGCCAGCAGCCACCCGGACAGGGGAAGAACCGGGGAGCTGTTTTTT.

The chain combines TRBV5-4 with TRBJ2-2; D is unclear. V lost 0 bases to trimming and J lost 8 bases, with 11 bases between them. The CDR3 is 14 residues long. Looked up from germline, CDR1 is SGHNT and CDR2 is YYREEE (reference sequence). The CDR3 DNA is TGTGCCAGCAGCTTGGATAGCTCCCTAGGGGAGCTGTTTTTT. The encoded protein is CASSLDSSLGELFF.

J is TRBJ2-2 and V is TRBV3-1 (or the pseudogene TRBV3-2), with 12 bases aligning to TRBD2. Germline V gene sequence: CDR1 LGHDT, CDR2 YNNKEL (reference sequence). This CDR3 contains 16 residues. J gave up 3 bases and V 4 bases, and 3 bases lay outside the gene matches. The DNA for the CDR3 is TGTGCCAGCAGCCCCGGACTAGCGGGGCACACCGGGGAGCTGTTTTTT. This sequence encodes CASSPGLAGHTGELFF.

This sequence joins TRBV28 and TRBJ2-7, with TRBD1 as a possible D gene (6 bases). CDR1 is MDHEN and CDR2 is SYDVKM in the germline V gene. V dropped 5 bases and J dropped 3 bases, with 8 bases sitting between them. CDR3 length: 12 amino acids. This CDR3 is CASSQTGYEQYF. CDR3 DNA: TGTGCCAGCAGTCAGACAGGCTACGAGCAGTACTTC.

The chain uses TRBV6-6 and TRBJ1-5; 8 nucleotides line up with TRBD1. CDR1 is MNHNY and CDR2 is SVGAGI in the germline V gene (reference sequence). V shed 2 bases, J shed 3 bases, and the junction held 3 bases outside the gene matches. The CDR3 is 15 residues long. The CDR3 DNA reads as TGTGCCAGCAGTTACACGGGACAGGACAATCAGCCCCAGCATTTT. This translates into CASSYTGQDNQPQHF.